This T cell receptor (beta chain) is from a study of metastatic and nonmetastatic thyroid tumors. Study summary: Both malignant and benign thyroid patients supplied peripheral blood and tumor or nodule tissue samples, across which the repertoires of these patients were then compared.

The germline V gene has CDR1 MNHNS and CDR2 SASEGT. Trimming took 4 bases from V and 8 from J, leaving 12 bases between them. The CDR3 consists of 13 residues. No treatment of any kind had been given to any patient before thyroid surgery. This clone was seen many times. Its target is unknown. Original data processing: Clinicopathological groups differed in CDR3, with these differences serving to build a distant-metastasis classifier for papillary thyroid cancer. From the PCR reads, TCRdb re-called clones with MiXCR. TCRdb, rather than the study authors, made the V and J calls. The table includes around 13,000 clones, 20% to 25% detected once. Whole-study results and caveats: Reports indicated that malignant thyroid tumors showed significantly higher TCR beta diversity than benign nodules did, in blood and tumor.

V and J are TRBV6-1 and TRBJ2-4; D tentatively fits TRBD1 or TRBD2 (6 bases each). The clonotype originates from a female donor with papillary thyroid cancer or a benign thyroid nodule (not recorded which). Some clones in this sample may be carry-over from other donors' samples. The sequencing input was blood. In DNA, the CDR3 is TGTGCCAGCAGTGCAGGGGAGGTTGACATTCAGTACTTC. It yields the protein CASSAGEVDIQYF.